What follows are 4 T cell receptor beta chains derived from one specimen sequenced in a study of blood T cells in healthy people across ages. Through a sample-barcoded 5' primer and a J-beta primer mix, a second PCR was run for roughly 6 to 12 cycles. TCRdb independently ran MiXCR on the 5' RACE reads; one entry per CDR3 protein. The sample has about 770,000 distinct CDR3 sequences; about 42% are singletons. The sample consisted of blood. The receptors derive from a man aged 60 to 69 in good health.

This clonotype was counted only a few times. A much larger clone lies a single base off, so this may be a read error. The chain joins TRBV20-1 to TRBJ2-1; 7 bases line up with TRBD1. The tail of the sequence fits TRBJ2-7 better, so the J call may be wrong. CDR3 length: 15 amino acids. Germline CDR1 reads DFQATT; CDR2 reads SNEGSKA (reference sequence). The CDR3 loop reads CSAAQGVASYNEQYF. CDR3 DNA: TGCAGTGCTGCCCAGGGGGTGGCCTCCTACAATGAGCAGTACTTC.

The gene calls are TRBV12-5 and TRBJ2-7, with 8 bases fitting TRBD1. CDR1 LGHNT and CDR2 FRNRAP come from the germline V gene. V lost 5 bases to trimming and J lost 2 bases; unmatched junction nucleotides: 5. The length of the CDR3 is 14 residues. CDR3 protein: CASGRDRPPYEQYF. The CDR3 coding sequence is TGTGCTAGTGGTAGGGACAGGCCACCCTACGAGCAGTACTTC. The full variable domain, with the rest looked up from reference TRBV12-5 and TRBJ2-7, is DARVTQTPRHKVTEMGQEVTMRCQPILGHNTVFWYRQTMMQGLELLAYFRNRAPLDDSGMPKDRFSAEMPDATLATLKIQPSEPRDSAVYFCASGRDRPPYEQYFGPGTRLTVT.

This chain links TRBV9 with TRBJ2-7, with 7 bases that match TRBD1. V lost 2 bases to trimming and J lost 3 bases; unmatched junction nucleotides: 5. Germline V lookup: CDR1 SGDLS, CDR2 YYNGEE. This CDR3 is built from 14 residues. CDR3: CASSVGQRDYEQYF. The DNA for the CDR3 is TGTGCCAGCAGCGTGGGACAGAGAGACTACGAGCAGTACTTC.

V and J are TRBV10-3 and TRBJ2-2; possible D gene TRBD2, 5 bases. V gave up 11 bases and J gave up 0 bases, with 10 bases separating them. Germline V gene data show CDR1 as ENHRY and CDR2 as SYGVKD. The CDR3 covers 13 residues. The DNA for the CDR3 is TGTGCCGTCGGGGATTCGAACACCGGGGAGCTGTTTTTT. This codes for CAVGDSNTGELFF.